This T cell receptor (beta chain) originates from a study of blood T cells in healthy people across ages. Study findings and constraints: Roughly linearly, TCR beta diversity per million T cells fell as age increased. Estimates drawn from one million T cells were deemed to understate diversity.

Using a J-beta primer mix together with a sample-barcoded 5' primer, a second PCR was run for roughly 7 to 11 cycles. Sequencing yielded, for each sample, at least 3 million paired-end reads carrying CDR3. Via MiXCR, TCRdb re-called the 5' RACE reads, giving one row per CDR3 protein. This table holds about 1.8 million distinct CDR3 sequences, 40% to 55% found once. Every donor contributed around 10 milliliters of peripheral blood by blood draw. Remarks on this clonotype: Its antigen is not identified. The junction departs from the called germline gene at one end, perhaps through a read error.

Germline values: CDR1 DFQATT, CDR2 SNEGSKA (reference sequence). This CDR3 has 14 amino acids. The clonotype originates from a woman in her thirties or forties in good health. The sample consisted of blood. V usage is TRBV20-1 and J usage is TRBJ2-5, with D perhaps assigned TRBD1 or TRBD2 (6 bases each). CDR3: CSARLGGLLEAQYF. The CDR3 DNA sequence: TGCAGTGCTAGACTGGGGGGCCTCCTAGAGGCCCAGTACTTC.